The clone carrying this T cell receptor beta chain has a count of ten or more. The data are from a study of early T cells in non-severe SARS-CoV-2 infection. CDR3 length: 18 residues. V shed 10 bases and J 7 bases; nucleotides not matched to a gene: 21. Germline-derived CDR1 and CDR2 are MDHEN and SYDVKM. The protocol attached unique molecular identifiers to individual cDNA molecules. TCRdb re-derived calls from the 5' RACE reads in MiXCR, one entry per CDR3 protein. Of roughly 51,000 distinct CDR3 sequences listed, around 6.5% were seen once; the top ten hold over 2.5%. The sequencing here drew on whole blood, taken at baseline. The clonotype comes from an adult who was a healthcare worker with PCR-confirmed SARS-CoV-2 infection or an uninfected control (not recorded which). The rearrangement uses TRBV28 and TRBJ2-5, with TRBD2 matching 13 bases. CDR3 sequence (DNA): TGTGCCACCTTGCCCTTAGATGGACTAGCGGGGGCCCCAAGGACCCAGTACTTC. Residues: CATLPLDGLAGAPRTQYF.